This T cell receptor (beta chain) is drawn from a study of radiation and T cells in renal cell carcinoma. Overall study context: Nephrectomy followed 15 Gy stereotactic body radiation by 4 weeks. Regarding the study as a whole: From baseline, blood top tumor clonotypes peaked at 2 weeks post-radiation.

About this clone itself: The antigen is undetermined.

Sequenced by immunoSEQ multiplex PCR; TCRdb stores in-frame clones only, minus some. Of 45,000 to 65,000 clones in the sample, around 72% are singletons; the top ten hold approximately 6.8%. The V gene lost 0 bases and the J gene lost 1 base, with 12 bases spanning the gap. Germline-derived CDR1 and CDR2 are MNHEY and SMNVEV (reference sequence). The CDR3 extends over 16 amino acids. The time point: baseline pretreatment blood. Treatment: 15 Gy SBRT to primary tumor, nephrectomy 4 weeks later. This chain links TRBV27 with TRBJ1-1; tentative D call: TRBD1 (5 bases). Sequencing was performed on blood, taken from a patient whose treatment included radiotherapy and nephrectomy. This clonotype was obtained from a man aged 55 to 69 with renal cell carcinoma. The CDR3 spells CASSLSRGGSNTEAFF. Written as DNA, the CDR3 is TGTGCCAGCAGTTTATCGCGGGGGGGATCGAACACTGAAGCTTTCTTT.